This paragraph covers one TCR beta chain sequence. TCRdb keeps only in-frame clones here, not all; method: immunoSEQ multiplex PCR. The data show around 92,000 clones, more than 70% seen once. These data originate in a study of graft-versus-host responses after intestinal transplantation. The V end was cut by 4 bases, the J end by 7 bases, with 11 bases between. The CDR3 loop spans 13 amino acids. CDR1 is SQVTM, CDR2 ANQGSEA, per germline. The receptor's source is a human patient who received an intestinal transplant, so some T cells may come from the graft donor. The chain has TRBV29-1 and TRBJ1-6; D possibly corresponds to TRBD1 (5 bases). Sequencing was performed on PBMCs, taken 255 days after intestinal transplant. The CDR3 DNA is TGCAGCGTTGCCGAGGCAGGGAATTCACCCCTCCACTTT. Amino acid sequence: CSVAEAGNSPLHF.